This T cell receptor beta chain was obtained from a study of Tregs in tolerant kidney transplant recipients. On the study more broadly: Recipients received nonmyeloablative bone marrow transplants from related graft donors, with transient mixed chimerism.

Sequenced by immunoSEQ multiplex PCR; TCRdb stores in-frame clones only, minus some. The profile shows 60,000 to 75,000 clones, approximately 83% of them singletons. On this clone itself: The antigen is undetermined.

This CDR3 comprises 14 residues. Broader study findings: Biological reproducibility was not directly addressed, but technical replication error appeared minimal.

Unstimulated regulatory T cells (CD4+CD25+CD127-), CD4+CD25- non-regulatory cells, CD4 and CD8 cells were FACS-sorted from thawed PBMCs. The chain is built from TRBV21-1 and TRBJ1-1; the D call of TRBD1 is as the table states it, not checked on the DNA. TRBV21-1 is noted as a pseudogene. The clonotype originates from a human donor who received a combined kidney and bone marrow transplant. The source material was Tregs from blood, sampled before the transplant. The CDR3 nucleotides are TGTGCCAGCAGCCCCGAAGACAGGGGCACTGAAGCTTTCTTT. It yields the protein CASSPEDRGTEAFF.